A selection of T cell receptor beta chains follows, all from one sample in a study of shared clonotypes between healthy human individuals. Method: immunoSEQ multiplex PCR; TCRdb's copy keeps in-frame clones and lacks some. The sample lists about 870,000 clones; about 92% were seen once. The material sequenced was naive CD8+ T cells sorted from blood. The source of these receptors is a man aged 30-40 years in good health. Both conserved end residues are part of each CDR3. D genes are given only for firm matches. Not all rows give a size; the values are once, few, many and, for expanded clones, a class.

j_gene | d_gene | abundance | v_gene | CDR3nt | CDR3aa
TRBJ2-7 | - | once | TRBV28 | TGTGCCAGCAGTTCCTTCCGGGAGCCCCTCTACGAGCAGTACTTC | CASSSFREPLYEQYF
TRBJ1-1 | TRBD1 | - | TRBV4-1 | TGCGCCAGCAGCCAAGAGGACAGGGGATTAAACACTGAAGCTTTCTTT | CASSQEDRGLNTEAFF
TRBJ1-5 | - | - | TRBV28 | TGTGCTTCTCAAAGGTCGGACGGTGACAATCAGCCCCAGCATTTT | CASQRSDGDNQPQHF
TRBJ2-1 | - | - | TRBV28 | TGTGCCAGCAGCCCTCCTCCGGGACCGGCCTACAATGAGCAGTTCTTC | CASSPPPGPAYNEQFF
TRBJ2-1 | - | - | TRBV25-1 | TGTGCCAGCAGTGTATTTACAGGGCTATTCTACAATGAGCAGTTCTTC | CASSVFTGLFYNEQFF
TRBJ2-4 | - | - | TRBV6-5 | TGTGCCAGCAGTTATCAACAGGCAGGAGCCAAAAACATTCAGTACTTC | CASSYQQAGAKNIQYF
TRBJ1-2 | - | - | TRBV6-5 | TGTGCCAGCAGTCCCGCCCTACTAGTAGACGGCTACACCTTC | CASSPALLVDGYTF
TRBJ2-7 | - | - | TRBV11-2 | TGTGCCAGCAGCTTAGCCCGGCCCTACGAGCAGTACTTC | CASSLARPYEQYF
TRBJ1-2 | - | once | TRBV28 | TGTGCCAGCAGTTTCGTGAGGTCCACACCGGACTATGGCTACACCTTC | CASSFVRSTPDYGYTF
TRBJ1-5 | - | few | TRBV7-9 | TGTGCCAGCAGCTTCGGGGGTGAGAATCAGCCCCAGCATTTT | CASSFGGENQPQHF
TRBJ1-5 | - | - | TRBV7-9 | TGTGCCAGCAGCCCGGAACTGAATCAGCCCCAGCATTTT | CASSPELNQPQHF
TRBJ2-3 | - | - | TRBV7-8 | TGTGCCAGCAGCTTATCCGTCCCCCCAGATACGCAGTATTTT | CASSLSVPPDTQYF
TRBJ2-7 | TRBD2 | - | TRBV27 | TGTGCCAGCAGTACCGGGACTAGTTGGTACGAGCAGTACTTC | CASSTGTSWYEQYF
TRBJ2-3 | - | - | TRBV19 | TGTGCCAGTAGACCGGGCTCTGGGTCAGATACGCAGTATTTT | CASRPGSGSDTQYF
TRBJ2-7 | - | once | TRBV6-5 | TGTGCCAGCAGTTACATGTGGGAGGGGGGCGAGCAGTACTTC | CASSYMWEGGEQYF
TRBJ1-2 | TRBD1 | - | TRBV13 | TGTGCCAGCAGCTTACGACAGGGTGTCGACTATGGCTACACCTTC | CASSLRQGVDYGYTF
TRBJ2-7 | - | - | TRBV5-4 | TGTGCCAGCAGTCCAGGTGAGGCAACCTACGAGCAGTACTTC | CASSPGEATYEQYF
TRBJ2-1 | - | - | TRBV7-9 | TGTGCCAGCAGCCCTCAGGGGGGCTCCTACAATGAGCAGTTCTTC | CASSPQGGSYNEQFF
TRBJ1-1 | TRBD1 | - | TRBV6-9 | TGTGCCAGCAGTTCCGGGACAGGAAACCTAAACACTGAAGCTTTCTTT | CASSSGTGNLNTEAFF
TRBJ1-4 | TRBD1 | - | TRBV9 | TGTGCCAGCAGCGTGGGACAGTCTAATGAAAAACTGTTTTTT | CASSVGQSNEKLFF
TRBJ2-1 | - | - | TRBV4-1 | TGCGCCAGCAGCCCGACAGGAAATGAGCAGTTCTTC | CASSPTGNEQFF
TRBJ1-4 | - | - | TRBV27 | TGTGCCAGCAGTTCTGCGGGGAGTGAAAAACTGTTTTTT | CASSSAGSEKLFF
TRBJ1-1 | TRBD1 | - | TRBV7-6 | TGTGCCAGCAGCTTAGCCACAGGGGGAGAAACTGAAGCTTTCTTT | CASSLATGGETEAFF
TRBJ2-1 | - | - | TRBV18 | TGTGCCAGCTCGCCCGGGTCCTATGAGCAGTTCTTC | CASSPGSYEQFF
TRBJ1-2 | - | - | TRBV11-2 | TGTGCCAGCAGCTTAACTTCTATCGGCTACACCTTC | CASSLTSIGYTF
TRBJ2-7 | - | - | TRBV11-2 | TGTGCCAGCAGCTACGTATCCTACGAGCAGTACTTC | CASSYVSYEQYF
TRBJ2-1 | - | - | TRBV9 | TGTGCCAGCAGCGTGCCGGACAGTTACAATGAGCAGTTCTTC | CASSVPDSYNEQFF
TRBJ2-5 | - | - | TRBV28 | TGTGCCAGCAGTTCCCACCCCCGAGCGGGTCTCCAAGAGACCCAGTACTTC | CASSSHPRAGLQETQYF
TRBJ2-1 | - | - | TRBV29-1 | TGCAGCGTTGAGCTCTGGGTCGGGAATGAGCAGTTCTTC | CSVELWVGNEQFF